The rows below give T cell receptor beta chains drawn from one sample of a study of cytomegalovirus exposure and HLA in healthy donors. Using immunoSEQ multiplex PCR, the repertoire was profiled, and TCRdb retains in-frame clones only, with some absent. The table lists roughly 190,000 clones, around four fifths of them singletons. Sequencing was carried out using PBMCs. These receptors came from a woman in her 40s in good health and CMV-seronegative. The CDR3 runs from the conserved cysteine through the conserved F or W.

V gene	J gene	CDR3 protein
TRBV30	TRBJ2-7	CAWSVGGEELAGGMEGEQYF
TRBV2	TRBJ1-6	CASREQNSPLHF
TRBV7-6	TRBJ2-1	CASSFIADNEQFF
TRBV23-1	TRBJ2-7	CASSPLAGGYEQYF
TRBV2	TRBJ1-2	CASSAENRNYGYTF
TRBV5-4	TRBJ1-2	CASSLVGRGNQTARKGYTF
TRBV9	TRBJ2-1	CASSASRPSRPNEQFF
TRBV28	TRBJ1-2	CASSLSVGTEVYGYTF
TRBV5-1	TRBJ2-2	CASSLAGSALNTGELFF
TRBV5-4	TRBJ1-1	CASSFGQGLMNTEAFF
TRBV25-1	TRBJ1-6	CASSGGQGRNSPLHF
TRBV6-5	TRBJ2-1	CASNPGLGGHNEQFF
TRBV4-3	TRBJ2-5	CASSQALAGGETQYF
TRBV5-4	TRBJ2-1	CASSLDQANEQFF
TRBV5-1	TRBJ2-2	CASSFDGTVGELFF
TRBV11-3	TRBJ1-1	CASSLKRTAAGNTEAFF
TRBV7-9	TRBJ1-2	CSSTPGVADYGYTF
TRBV4-2	TRBJ2-1	CASSPTDREIHNEQFF
TRBV29-1	TRBJ2-1	CSAPDRVLVNEQFF
TRBV9	TRBJ1-3	CASSRQNRGSAGNTIYF
TRBV6-6	TRBJ2-5	CASSYPGQGRETQYF
TRBV7-9	TRBJ1-2	CASSLGREGGYGYTF
TRBV9	TRBJ2-1	CASSISGSSIEQFF
TRBV7-2	TRBJ1-2	CASGSQGGKNGYTF
TRBV9	TRBJ1-2	CASSLQTGGYGYTF
TRBV20-1	TRBJ2-7	CSAPDRDEQYF
TRBV5-8	TRBJ2-5	CASSFPGVKETQYF
TRBV4-2	TRBJ1-2	CASSQVRQGRYGYTF